This TCR beta chain originates from a study of CXCR3-negative and CXCR3-positive naive CD8 T cells. Study-wide points: The TRB CDR3s that CXCR3-positive naive cells carried were more hydrophobic than those of CXCR3-negative naive cells.

Comment on this clonotype: Antigen: not known.

Germline CDR1 and CDR2: SGHVS and FNYEAQ. The CDR3 loop spans 15 amino acids. UMI-labeled 5' RACE yielded the TRB cDNA libraries. One entry per CDR3 protein, without DNA, is what TCRdb gives after re-calling the 5' RACE reads. The sample spans about 150,000 distinct CDR3 sequences; the ten largest clones claim less than 0.55%. Input material: naive CXCR3+ CD8+ T cells from blood. Subset meaning: CD45RO-CCR7+CD27+CD95- naive CD8+ T cells expressing CXCR3 (TNR3+). The V and J genes are TRBV7-6 and TRBJ2-1; without DNA, the TCRdb call of TRBD2 cannot be checked. The sequence came from a human donor in good health. Some clones in this sample may be carry-over from other donors' samples. This CDR3 reads CVSVGAGDLHNEQFF. Full variable domain (remainder filled in from reference TRBV7-6 and TRBJ2-1): GAGVSQSPRYKVTKRGQDVALRCDPISGHVSLYWYRQALGQGPEFLTYFNYEAQQDKSGLPNDRFSAERPEGSISTLTIQRTEQRDSAMYRCVSVGAGDLHNEQFFGPGTRLTVL.